The clone carrying this T cell receptor (beta chain) was observed a few times. Its antigen is unknown. The sample comes from a study of PD-L1 blockade in urothelial cancer. Turning to the study itself: Males with bladder-origin urothelial cancer constituted about 90% of the roughly 30 patients. Blood analysis occurred 3 weeks (second dose) and 6 weeks after treatment start. The median number of T cells present in blood samples was some 140,000. Whole-study findings and limits: Patients who had durable benefit saw their tumor-associated blood clones expand more at 3 weeks.

V was clipped by 2 bases and J by 6 bases; unmatched bases: 7. This CDR3 is built from 15 residues. The V gene's germline CDR1 is LNHDA and CDR2 SQIVND (reference sequence). Sequenced by immunoSEQ multiplex PCR; TCRdb stores in-frame clones only, minus some. The table shows tens of thousands of clones, with around 83% occurring only once. Time point reported: pretreatment peripheral blood. V gene TRBV19 combines with J gene TRBJ2-7; 10 bases agree with TRBD2. Sample: PBMCs, taken around atezolizumab (anti-PD-L1) treatment. The sequence came from a man aged 55 to 70 with urothelial cancer. The CDR3 region has the DNA TGTGCCAGTAGTATACAGCCTAGCGGGAGTGCCGAGCAGTACTTC. Translation: CASSIQPSGSAEQYF.